These 7 T cell receptor beta chains came from one sample sequenced in a study of T-cell reconstitution after alpha-beta-depleted transplantation in children. TCRbeta library construction was performed incorporating unique molecular identifiers. TCRdb re-analysed the PCR reads in MiXCR, keeping a single row per CDR3 protein. The sample gives about 150,000 distinct CDR3 sequences, 11% of which show up once; roughly an eighth is in the top ten. The sample in question was PBMCs, obtained before TCRalphabeta/CD19-depleted stem cell transplant. The source is a boy aged 2 to 10 with acute myeloid leukemia, due to receive a stem cell transplant.

This clonotype was counted at least ten times. The gene calls are TRBV20-1 and TRBJ2-2, with D possibly being TRBD1 (6 bases). The CDR3 covers 14 residues. The V end was cut by 6 bases, the J end by 3 bases, with 14 bases between. Germline CDR1 DFQATT, CDR2 SNEGSKA (reference sequence). The CDR3: CSATDSRHTGELFF. The CDR3 coding sequence is TGCAGTGCGACGGACAGTCGGCACACCGGGGAGCTGTTTTTT.

This chain uses TRBV5-1 with TRBJ2-5, with D perhaps TRBD1 (6 bases). CDR3 length: 13 residues. Germline loops: CDR1 SGHRS, CDR2 YFSETQ. V shed 8 bases and J shed 2 bases, with 13 bases lying between them. CDR3 residues: CASQGGGQETQYF. In DNA, the CDR3 is TGCGCCAGTCAAGGGGGTGGGCAAGAGACCCAGTACTTC.

This clonotype was recorded at least ten times. The chain couples TRBV15 to TRBJ2-7, with D uncertain. The germline V gene encodes CDR1 LNHNV and CDR2 YYDKDF (reference sequence). This CDR3 spans 13 amino acids. V lost 1 base, J lost 1 base, and 5 bases lay in between. CDR3: CATSRVGSYEQYF. CDR3 sequence (DNA): TGTGCCACCAGCAGAGTAGGATCCTACGAGCAGTACTTC.

Turning to this clonotype: At one boundary the junction diverges from the germline segment, which might be a read error. The V and J genes are TRBV12-3 or TRBV12-4 and TRBJ2-3, with 7 bases lining up with TRBD2. The CDR3 sequence is 17 residues long. CDR3 loop: CASSPWVTGGGTDTQYF. The DNA for the CDR3 is TGTGCCAGCAGCCCCTGGGTAACGGGAGGAGGCACAGATACACAGTATTTT.

This clonotype was counted only a few times. V is TRBV18 and J is TRBJ2-7, with TRBD2 matching over 8 bases. The V segment lost 4 bases and the J segment 2 bases; nucleotides outside the gene matches: 4. Germline V gene lookup returns CDR1 KGHSH and CDR2 LQKENI. The CDR3 runs 14 residues. The CDR3 loop is CASSRREGPYEQYF. CDR3 coding DNA: TGTGCCAGCTCACGCCGGGAGGGTCCCTACGAGCAGTACTTC.

Ten or more counts support this clonotype. This chain joins TRBV29-1 and TRBJ1-5, with D hard to call. The ends were cut back, 3 bases at V and 4 bases at J, with 16 bases in the middle. The CDR3 spans 15 residues. Germline V CDR1 and CDR2: SQVTM, ANQGSEA. CDR3 coding DNA: TGCAGCGTTGAGGTCCCGGAGGAACCTAATCAGCCCCAGCATTTT. Its translation is CSVEVPEEPNQPQHF.

This clonotype showed up many times. This chain links TRBV6-1 with TRBJ1-5, with 8 bases matching TRBD1. Germline CDR1 and CDR2: MNHNS and SASEGT. Trimming removed 6 bases from V and 1 base from J; junction bases left unmatched: 5. This CDR3 comprises 15 residues. The CDR3 region is CASSSGQASNQPQHF. CDR3 DNA sequence: TGTGCCAGCAGCTCGGGACAGGCAAGCAATCAGCCCCAGCATTTT.